Listed below are T cell receptor beta chains from one sample, sequenced in a study of blood T cell repertoires in COVID-19. Sequencing was performed with immunoSEQ multiplex PCR; in TCRdb, only in-frame clones are kept and a portion is missing. The repertoire holds a few hundred thousand clones, around 87% seen once, with approximately 1% in the top ten. Sequencing was done on a sample of PBMCs or T cells enriched from blood (not recorded which). These receptors were collected from a man younger than 30 who had recovered from COVID-19. CDR3s include the opening cysteine and the closing phenylalanine or tryptophan. D genes are given only for firm matches. Rows may omit the clone size; those that give it use once, few, many or a size class.

d_gene	v_gene	abundance	j_gene	CDR3aa	CDR3nt
NA	TRBV19	NA	TRBJ1-1	CASSKEGRMNTEAFF	TGTGCCAGTAGTAAGGAGGGGAGGATGAACACTGAAGCTTTCTTT
NA	TRBV3-1/TRBV3-2	few	TRBJ1-1	CASSHGDFLLGNTEAFF	TGTGCCAGCAGCCACGGGGACTTCCTCCTTGGGAACACTGAAGCTTTCTTT
TRBD2	TRBV7-9	few	TRBJ2-3	CASSSGTRDTQYF	TGTGCCAGCAGCTCCGGGACTAGAGATACGCAGTATTTT
NA	TRBV6-1	NA	TRBJ1-3	CASSEKGGFSGNTIYF	TGTGCCAGCAGTGAAAAGGGAGGGTTCTCTGGAAACACCATATATTTT
NA	TRBV7-9	NA	TRBJ1-2	CASSLETGRYGYTF	TGTGCCAGCAGCTTAGAAACAGGGAGATATGGCTACACCTTC
TRBD1	TRBV5-3	once	TRBJ2-2	CARSLRLLGTGGAMDTGELFF	TGTGCCAGAAGCTTGAGGCTTTTGGGGACAGGGGGCGCGATGGACACCGGGGAGCTGTTTTTT
NA	TRBV30	NA	TRBJ2-5	CAWSASAETQYF	TGTGCCTGGAGTGCTAGCGCAGAGACCCAGTACTTC
TRBD1	TRBV7-2	NA	TRBJ1-2	CASSLRDRPVYGYTF	TGTGCCAGCAGCTTAAGGGACAGACCAGTCTATGGCTACACCTTC
TRBD1	TRBV28	once	TRBJ1-2	CASLGQGEGYTF	TGTGCCAGCTTAGGACAGGGTGAGGGCTACACCTTC
TRBD2	TRBV7-9	once	TRBJ2-7	CASSKASGSGEQYF	TGTGCCAGCAGCAAAGCTAGCGGGAGCGGCGAGCAGTACTTC
NA	TRBV6-5	few	TRBJ1-6	CASSSDTFYNSPLHF	TGTGCCAGCAGTTCGGACACTTTCTATAATTCACCCCTCCACTTT
TRBD1	TRBV5-1	NA	TRBJ1-4	CASSLTRTGGQATNEKLFF	TGCGCCAGCAGCTTGACCCGGACAGGGGGTCAGGCAACTAATGAAAAACTGTTTTTT
NA	TRBV13	few	TRBJ1-5	CASSLRGVLDQPQHF	TGTGCCAGCAGCTTAAGGGGCGTCCTAGATCAGCCCCAGCATTTT
TRBD1	TRBV29-1	NA	TRBJ1-1	CSVDRGNAFF	TGCAGCGTGGACAGGGGCAACGCTTTCTTT
TRBD2	TRBV10-3	NA	TRBJ2-1	CAISYTSGRANQYNEQFF	TGTGCCATCAGTTACACTAGCGGGAGGGCCAACCAATACAATGAGCAGTTCTTC
NA	TRBV4-1	NA	TRBJ1-3	CASSQDLLGNTIYF	TGCGCCAGCAGCCAAGATCTACTCGGAAACACCATATATTTT
TRBD1	TRBV27	NA	TRBJ1-6	CASSLSAGGLNSPLHF	TGTGCCAGCAGTTTATCGGCAGGGGGGCTCAATTCACCCCTCCACTTT
NA	TRBV28	once	TRBJ2-2	CASSVTGVTGELFF	TGTGCCAGCAGTGTAACAGGAGTCACCGGGGAGCTGTTTTTT
NA	TRBV18	once	TRBJ1-6	CASSLKDKIISPLHF	TGTGCCAGCTCACTCAAGGACAAGATAATTTCACCCCTCCACTTT
TRBD1	TRBV15	NA	TRBJ2-1	CATSLPRQGTSNEQFF	TGTGCCACCAGCTTACCCCGACAGGGTACATCCAATGAGCAGTTCTTC
NA	TRBV21-1	NA	TRBJ2-7	CASSKRDSSYEQYF	TGTGCCAGCAGCAAAAGGGACAGCTCCTACGAGCAGTACTTC
TRBD2	TRBV20-1	NA	TRBJ2-1	CSASGLAGGGSLSYNEQFF	TGCAGTGCTAGTGGGCTAGCGGGAGGTGGTTCCCTCTCCTACAATGAGCAGTTCTTC
NA	TRBV27	NA	TRBJ2-2	CASLSLRNGVNTGELFF	TGTGCCAGCCTCTCTTTGAGGAACGGGGTTAACACCGGGGAGCTGTTTTTT
NA	TRBV27	NA	TRBJ1-1	CASSYGLNTEAFF	TGTGCCAGCAGTTACGGGTTGAACACTGAAGCTTTCTTT
TRBD1	TRBV2	NA	TRBJ1-2	CASIYRTGYGYTF	TGTGCCAGCATATATAGGACAGGCTATGGCTACACCTTC
NA	TRBV30	NA	TRBJ1-1	CAWSTGGNTEAFF	TGTGCCTGGAGTACGGGGGGGAACACTGAAGCTTTCTTT
TRBD2	TRBV25-1	NA	TRBJ2-3	CASSVPGGASTDTQYF	TGTGCCAGCAGTGTCCCGGGGGGTGCTAGCACAGATACGCAGTATTTT
TRBD1	TRBV19	NA	TRBJ1-1	CASSNRDRATEAFF	TGTGCCAGTAGCAACCGGGACAGGGCCACTGAAGCTTTCTTT
NA	TRBV6-5	NA	TRBJ1-3	CASSPAGTPGNTIYF	TGTGCCAGCAGTCCTGCCGGGACTCCCGGAAACACCATATATTTT
TRBD2	TRBV6-4	NA	TRBJ2-3	CASTPGAGGADTQYF	TGTGCCAGCACCCCAGGGGCGGGAGGCGCAGATACGCAGTATTTT
NA	TRBV18	NA	TRBJ2-7	CASSPGIDYEQYF	TGTGCCAGCTCACCGGGCATTGACTACGAGCAGTACTTC
NA	TRBV11-3	NA	TRBJ2-5	CASSLGGDRRETQYF	TGTGCCAGCAGCTTAGGGGGGGACAGAAGAGAGACCCAGTACTTC
TRBD2	TRBV28	few	TRBJ2-7	CASTLGTSGSKYF	TGTGCCAGCACCCTAGGGACTAGCGGGAGTAAGTACTTC
NA	TRBV9	NA	TRBJ2-2	CASSVSPKSTGELFF	TGTGCCAGCAGCGTAAGTCCTAAGTCCACCGGGGAGCTGTTTTTT
NA	TRBV12-3/TRBV12-4	NA	TRBJ2-3	CASRISTDTQYF	TGTGCCAGCAGAATAAGCACAGATACGCAGTATTTT
NA	TRBV7-9	few	TRBJ1-2	CASSLGVYGNYGYTF	TGTGCCAGCAGCTTAGGGGTGTACGGGAACTATGGCTACACCTTC
NA	TRBV6-2/TRBV6-3	NA	TRBJ2-1	CASSYTTPLTYNEQFF	TGTGCCAGCAGTTATACTACACCCCTAACCTACAATGAGCAGTTCTTC
NA	TRBV28	NA	TRBJ1-1	CASSSSYRENTEAFF	TGTGCCAGCAGCTCATCATACAGGGAGAACACTGAAGCTTTCTTT
TRBD1	TRBV15	NA	TRBJ1-1	CATSSDRGWGTEAFF	TGTGCCACCAGCAGCGACAGGGGATGGGGCACTGAAGCTTTCTTT
TRBD2	TRBV7-9	NA	TRBJ2-3	CASSFGETSGSSDTQYF	TGTGCCAGCAGCTTTGGCGAAACTAGCGGGAGCTCAGATACGCAGTATTTT
NA	TRBV2	NA	TRBJ1-5	CASMEDSVNQPQHF	TGTGCCAGCATGGAGGACAGTGTAAATCAGCCCCAGCATTTT
TRBD1	TRBV19	NA	TRBJ1-5	CASNKPGTGGQPQHF	TGTGCCAGTAATAAACCCGGGACAGGGGGCCAGCCCCAGCATTTT
NA	TRBV6-1	NA	TRBJ1-5	CASSEAERDTYRQPQHF	TGTGCCAGCAGTGAAGCGGAACGGGACACCTACAGACAGCCCCAGCATTTT
TRBD2	TRBV19	NA	TRBJ2-1	CASSTNLAGVLNEQFF	TGTGCCAGTAGTACCAACCTAGCGGGAGTATTGAATGAGCAGTTCTTC
NA	TRBV5-1	NA	TRBJ2-5	CASRNTPHGGETQYF	TGCGCCAGCAGAAATACCCCACATGGTGGAGAGACCCAGTACTTC
TRBD1	TRBV19	NA	TRBJ1-1	CASSRDSLLNTEAFF	TGTGCCAGTAGCCGGGACAGCTTACTCAACACTGAAGCTTTCTTT
TRBD1	TRBV7-9	NA	TRBJ1-2	CASSYTGGGYTF	TGTGCCAGCAGCTATACAGGGGGTGGCTACACCTTC
NA	TRBV13	NA	TRBJ2-7	CASSLGGGIYEQYF	TGTGCCAGCAGCTTAGGCGGGGGAATCTACGAGCAGTACTTC
TRBD1	TRBV2	NA	TRBJ1-5	CASRGQGDQPQHF	TGTGCCAGCAGGGGACAGGGAGATCAGCCCCAGCATTTT
TRBD2	TRBV7-2	NA	TRBJ2-3	CASSLVLAGGSDTQYF	TGTGCCAGCAGCTTAGTTCTAGCGGGAGGGTCAGATACGCAGTATTTT
TRBD1	TRBV9	few	TRBJ2-1	CASGLGQGSYNEQFF	TGTGCCAGCGGTTTAGGACAGGGGTCCTACAATGAGCAGTTCTTC
TRBD2	TRBV7-6	few	TRBJ2-3	CASSLEVASGGPDTQYF	TGTGCCAGCAGCTTAGAGGTTGCTAGCGGGGGCCCAGATACGCAGTATTTT